What follows are 29 T cell receptor beta chains derived from one specimen sequenced in a study of CD8+ T cells in alopecia areata listed by TCRdb under 2018. The library was generated by the immunoSEQ multiplex PCR assay. To provide template for TCR sequencing, every sample had RNA extracted and reverse transcribed into cDNA. TCRdb holds this immuneACCESS table with in-frame rearrangements only. Some clones are missing; in checked studies, unresolved V genes explain under half, and the rest has no known cause. The sample yields 120,000 to 150,000 clones; 75% to 90% were counted once. The biggest ten clones account for over 12% of the sample. The time point label for this specimen denotes: baseline before oral tofacitinib. Sequencing used CD8+ T cells sorted from blood, obtained at week 0. These receptors all come from a human donor with alopecia areata.

This chain links TRBV10-1 with TRBJ2-2, with D unresolved. Trimming shortened V by 4 bases and J by 1 base, and 10 bases separated the two germline ends. Germline-derived CDR1 and CDR2 are WNHNN and SYGVQD (reference sequence). This CDR3 region has 15 residues. CDR3: CASSGMSLNTGELFF. CDR3 nucleotides: TGCGCCAGCAGTGGTATGAGCTTGAACACCGGGGAGCTGTTTTTT.

The chain carries TRBV14 and TRBJ2-7; 8 bases line up with TRBD1. CDR1 is SGHDN, CDR2 FVKESK, per germline. With V trimmed by 1 base and J by 5 bases, 4 bases remained unmatched. The CDR3 covers 14 residues. CDR3 loop: CASSQGTGRDEQYF. DNA of the CDR3: TGTGCCAGCAGCCAAGGGACAGGGCGGGACGAGCAGTACTTC. The variable domain in full, completed from reference TRBV14 and TRBJ2-7, reads EAGVTQFPSHSVIEKGQTVTLRCDPISGHDNLYWYRRVMGKEIKFLLHFVKESKQDESGMPNNRFLAERTGGTYSTLKVQPAELEDSGVYFCASSQGTGRDEQYFGPGTRLTVT.

The chain uses TRBV18 and TRBJ2-7, with D perhaps TRBD1 (5 bases). Per the germline V gene, CDR1 is KGHSH and CDR2 is LQKENI. Trimming cost V 4 bases and J 3 bases, with 16 bases left between them. The CDR3 runs 15 residues. The CDR3 region is CASSLTGNHNYEQYF. CDR3 sequence (DNA): TGTGCCAGCTCACTCACAGGAAACCACAACTACGAGCAGTACTTC.

Sample share makes this clone medium-sized. The sample contains more than one DNA sequence encoding this CDR3. The rearrangement joins TRBV27 to TRBJ2-7, with 10 bases fitting TRBD1. The CDR3 has 16 residues. V was clipped by 2 bases and J by 1 base; unmatched bases: 5. Germline CDR1 is MNHEY and CDR2 is SMNVEV (reference sequence). CDR3: CASSLGDRGLSYEQYF. In DNA, the CDR3 is TGTGCCAGCAGTTTAGGGGACAGGGGTCTTTCCTACGAGCAGTACTTC.

The V call is TRBV13, the J call TRBJ1-2; D is undetermined. V lost 0 bases to trimming and J lost 4 bases, with 6 bases between them. The germline gives CDR1 PRHDT, CDR2 FYEKMQ (reference sequence). The CDR3 has 13 residues. This chain's CDR3 is CASSLGWAYGYTF. The CDR3 nucleotides read TGTGCCAGCAGCTTAGGATGGGCCTATGGCTACACCTTC.

The gene calls are TRBV5-6 and TRBJ1-2; D remains ambiguous. Germline V CDR1 and CDR2: SGHDT, YYEEEE. V lost 0 bases and J 2 bases, leaving 5 bases between the germline ends. The CDR3 sequence is 13 residues long. This CDR3 is CASSLVRNYGYTF. The CDR3 nucleotides are TGTGCCAGCAGCTTGGTCCGAAACTATGGCTACACCTTC.

The chain has TRBV6-5 and TRBJ1-2; tentatively, D is TRBD1 (5 bases). With 2 bases removed from V and 11 bases from J, the gap between germline ends came to 21 bases. The CDR3 runs to 15 residues. From germline, CDR1 is MNHEY and CDR2 SVGAGI. CDR3 in DNA: TGTGCCAGCAGTTACATCCCTTGGGACCCCGCGGGGTACACCTTC. This gives the protein CASSYIPWDPAGYTF.

This chain links TRBV9 with TRBJ1-1, with D maybe TRBD1 (5 bases). Germline CDR1 SGDLS, CDR2 YYNGEE. CDR3 length equals 15 residues. V lost 4 bases and J lost 2, with 15 bases in between. DNA of the CDR3: TGTGCCAGCAGCCCCCCCCAGGGAGGCAACACTGAAGCTTTCTTT. Its protein is CASSPPQGGNTEAFF. The variable domain in full, with the rest retrieved from reference TRBV9 and TRBJ1-1, is DSGVTQTPKHLITATGQRVTLRCSPRSGDLSVYWYQQSLDQGLQFLIQYYNGEERAKGNILERFSAQQFPDLHSELNLSSLELGDSALYFCASSPPQGGNTEAFFGQGTRLTVV.

The J gene is TRBJ2-5, the V gene TRBV10-3, with TRBD1 as a possible D gene (7 bases). The ends were cut back, 3 bases at V and 5 bases at J, with 19 bases in the middle. There are 16 residues in the CDR3. Germline V gene data show CDR1 as ENHRY and CDR2 as SYGVKD. CDR3 DNA sequence: TGTGCCATCAGTGATCCCGGTGGAGGGGGCTATGAGACCCAGTACTTC. Translation gives CAISDPGGGGYETQYF.

This chain uses TRBV30 with TRBJ1-1; D uncertain. This CDR3 spans 12 amino acids. Trimming pared 2 bases from V and 8 bases from J, leaving 12 bases between. Germline V gives CDR1 GTSNPN, CDR2 SVGIG (reference sequence). Here the CDR3 DNA reads TGTGCCTGGAGTAGGTCCTCGGGCGAAGCTTTCTTT. As protein: CAWSRSSGEAFF.

The CDR3 protein is CASSQEAQAYNSPLHF. CDR3 bases: TGCGCCAGCAGCCAAGAGGCGCAGGCCTATAATTCACCCCTCCACTTT. The V and J genes are TRBV4-1 and TRBJ1-6; the D is unclear. There are 16 residues in the CDR3. The germline CDR1 and CDR2 sequences are MGHRA and YSYEKL. V lost 0 bases, J lost 2 bases, and 8 bases lay in between.

The chain recombines TRBV4-1 with TRBJ2-7; 9 nucleotides align to TRBD1. The CDR3 length is 16 residues. CDR1 is MGHRA, CDR2 YSYEKL, per germline. The ends lost 6 bases at V and 2 bases at J; junction bases unmatched: 11. CDR3 region: CASSPMNRDRAYEQYF. DNA for the CDR3: TGCGCCAGCAGTCCAATGAATAGGGACAGGGCCTACGAGCAGTACTTC.

The chain links TRBV4-1 to TRBJ2-2, with a tentative D call TRBD2 (6 bases). The CDR3 is 15 residues long. V was pared by 0 bases and J by 1 base, with 6 bases between. Germline-derived CDR1 and CDR2 are MGHRA and YSYEKL. As DNA, the CDR3 is TGCGCCAGCAGCCAAGAGCGGGGGAACACCGGGGAGCTGTTTTTT. Amino acid sequence: CASSQERGNTGELFF.

The rearrangement links TRBV18 to TRBJ2-7; D is possibly TRBD2 (5 bases). The V gene's germline CDR1 is KGHSH and CDR2 LQKENI. This CDR3 has 14 residues. V gave up 1 base and J gave up 2 bases, with 9 bases separating them. CDR3 sequence (DNA): TGTGCCAGCTCACCACTGGACTTACCCTACGAGCAGTACTTC. Amino acids: CASSPLDLPYEQYF.

The chain employs TRBV10-3 and TRBJ2-1; 10 bases fit TRBD1. The CDR3 totals 15 residues. Germline V gene sequence: CDR1 ENHRY, CDR2 SYGVKD. V trimming: 3 bases; J trimming: 5 bases; junction bases outside the gene matches: 4. The CDR3 sequence is CAISDLGTGDNEQFF. CDR3 in DNA: TGTGCCATCAGTGATCTAGGGACAGGGGACAATGAGCAGTTCTTC.

The chain carries TRBV29-1 and TRBJ1-2; TRBD1 is a possible D gene (5 bases). Germline loops: CDR1 SQVTM, CDR2 ANQGSEA. The CDR3 runs to 13 residues. Trimming cost V 5 bases and J 2 bases, with 12 bases left between them. In DNA form, the CDR3 reads TGCAGCGTTCCCGAGGACACCAACTATGGCTACACCTTC. Translation: CSVPEDTNYGYTF.

This clone was seen a handful of times. The chain joins TRBV28 to TRBJ2-7; 11 bases are shared with TRBD2. This CDR3 region has 14 residues. The V and J ends lost 7 bases and 5 bases, in that order; junction bases with no gene match: 7. Germline assignment: CDR1 MDHEN and CDR2 SYDVKM. As DNA, the CDR3 is TGTGCCAGCACCCAACTAGCGGGAGACGACGAGCAGTACTTC. Translating it yields CASTQLAGDDEQYF.

The chain links TRBV19 to TRBJ2-7, with 13 nucleotides matching TRBD2. Trimming cost V 0 bases and J 3 bases; bases outside gene matches: 8. CDR1 and CDR2 (germline): LNHDA, SQIVND (reference sequence). This CDR3 contains 18 residues. The CDR3 loop is CASSIDRSGLAGYYEQYF. The DNA of the CDR3 is TGTGCCAGTAGTATAGATCGATCGGGACTAGCGGGATACTACGAGCAGTACTTC. The entire variable domain, with the rest obtained from reference TRBV19 and TRBJ2-7, is as follows: DGGITQSPKYLFRKEGQNVTLSCEQNLNHDAMYWYRQDPGQGLRLIYYSQIVNDFQKGDIAEGYSVSREKKESFPLTVTSAQKNPTAFYLCASSIDRSGLAGYYEQYFGPGTRLTVT.

The rearrangement links TRBV10-3 to TRBJ2-5; TRBD2 matches at 7 bases. The CDR3 has 14 residues. Germline V gene sequence: CDR1 ENHRY, CDR2 SYGVKD. Unmatched junction bases numbered 5, after V lost 4 bases and J lost 3 bases. CDR3 residues: CAISAAGEEETQYF. The CDR3 DNA follows: TGTGCCATCAGTGCGGCGGGAGAGGAAGAGACCCAGTACTTC.

This rearrangement joins TRBV29-1 to TRBJ2-3, with 7 bases that match TRBD2. This CDR3 comprises 14 residues. Germline V gene data show CDR1 as SQVTM and CDR2 as ANQGSEA. J lost 4 bases, V lost 3 bases, and 7 bases had no gene match. CDR3 residues: CSVDHKRDPDTQYF. DNA of the CDR3: TGCAGCGTTGATCACAAGCGGGACCCAGATACGCAGTATTTT.

V gene TRBV30 combines with J gene TRBJ1-2; TRBD1 is a possible D gene (5 bases). The germline CDR1 and CDR2 sequences are GTSNPN and SVGIG (reference sequence). Trimming stripped 4 bases from V and 6 bases from J, with 24 bases between. CDR3 length: 16 residues. The DNA for the CDR3 is TGTGCCTGGAACTCACAGGTCCTCCCCATACGGGATGGCTACACCTTC. The encoded protein is CAWNSQVLPIRDGYTF.

The V call is TRBV6-1, the J call TRBJ2-7; no reliable D call. V lost 2 bases and J lost 0, with 11 bases in between. The CDR3 is 15 amino acids. Looked up from germline, CDR1 is MNHNS and CDR2 is SASEGT. CDR3 bases: TGTGCCAGCAGTGAATACAGCCTTAGCTCCTACGAGCAGTACTTC. Encoded protein: CASSEYSLSSYEQYF.

The J gene is TRBJ2-1, the V gene TRBV27, with D perhaps TRBD1 (5 bases). CDR1 and CDR2 from the germline V gene are MNHEY and SMNVEV (reference sequence). Trimming cost V 5 bases and J 10 bases, with 9 bases left between them. This CDR3 contains 11 residues. The CDR3 sequence: CASSATGEQFF. The DNA for the CDR3 is TGTGCCAGCAGTGCAACAGGAGAGCAGTTCTTC.

The J gene is TRBJ2-7, the V gene TRBV19, with TRBD1 matching 9 bases. CDR3 size: 14 residues. Looked up from germline, CDR1 is LNHDA and CDR2 is SQIVND (reference sequence). With V trimmed by 6 bases and J by 4 bases, 7 bases remained unmatched. The CDR3 loop is CASSFGTGLYEQYF. CDR3 coding DNA: TGTGCCAGTAGCTTCGGGACAGGGCTTTACGAGCAGTACTTC.

This chain joins TRBV14 and TRBJ2-4; D ambiguous. Trimming removed 1 base from V and 9 bases from J, with 16 bases in between. CDR3 length equals 15 residues. The germline V gene has CDR1 SGHDN and CDR2 FVKESK. This CDR3 reads CASSQGLGSVGIQYF. CDR3 DNA: TGTGCCAGCAGCCAAGGGCTGGGGTCGGTGGGCATTCAGTACTTC.

The chain is built from TRBV4-2 and TRBJ1-2, with 9 bases lining up with TRBD1. The CDR3 totals 19 residues. J gave up 2 bases and V 1 base, and 14 bases lay outside the gene matches. The germline V gene encodes CDR1 LGHNA and CDR2 YNFKEQ. For the CDR3, the DNA is TGTGCCAGCAGCCAAGGAGGGGCCGGGACAGGGTGTTGCAACTATGGCTACACCTTC. Its translation is CASSQGGAGTGCCNYGYTF.

The chain employs TRBV6-5 and TRBJ1-1, with D possibly matching TRBD1 (6 bases). This CDR3 has 12 residues. From germline, CDR1 is MNHEY and CDR2 SVGAGI. Deletions cut 6 bases from V and 3 bases from J, with 8 bases between. The CDR3 region has the DNA TGTGCCAGCAGATACAGGGACACTGAAGCTTTCTTT. It encodes CASRYRDTEAFF.

This sequence joins TRBV19 and TRBJ1-6; D uncertain. From germline, CDR1 is LNHDA and CDR2 SQIVND (reference sequence). This CDR3 has 14 amino acids. The V gene lost 3 bases and the J gene lost 11 bases, with 14 bases spanning the gap. The CDR3 reads CASSIPGPSAPLHF. CDR3 sequence (DNA): TGTGCCAGTAGTATCCCCGGACCTTCGGCACCCCTCCACTTT. Looking up the rest from reference TRBV19 and TRBJ1-6 gives the full variable domain: DGGITQSPKYLFRKEGQNVTLSCEQNLNHDAMYWYRQDPGQGLRLIYYSQIVNDFQKGDIAEGYSVSREKKESFPLTVTSAQKNPTAFYLCASSIPGPSAPLHFGNGTRLTVT.

This chain joins TRBV11-2 and TRBJ2-7; no reliable D call. Trimming cost V 1 base and J 2 bases, with 3 bases left between them. CDR3 length: 12 residues. Germline values: CDR1 SGHAT, CDR2 FQNNGV. CDR3 nucleotides: TGTGCCAGCAGCTTAGGAGCCTACGAGCAGTACTTC. The encoded protein is CASSLGAYEQYF.